This T cell receptor beta chain was identified in a study of cytomegalovirus exposure and HLA in healthy donors. CDR3 length: 15 residues. From germline, CDR1 is SGHRS and CDR2 YFSETQ. After removal of 1 base from V and 5 bases from J, the junction contained 6 bases not matched to a gene. Broader study findings: Fewer N-insertions than the roughly 700-donor mean were reportedly shown by an Asian-associated ancestry cluster in a later analysis.

Concerning this clone itself: Antigen unknown.

Primers included in the PCR were 60 Vbeta and 13 Jbeta primers. Generated by immunoSEQ multiplex PCR, the TCRdb table keeps only in-frame clones and is missing some. Its table lists fewer than 85,000 clones. This receptor was obtained from a woman between 40 and 50 years old in good health and CMV-seropositive. The rearrangement uses TRBV5-1 and TRBJ2-5; TRBD1 agrees at 9 bases. The sample consisted of PBMCs. The CDR3 nucleotides read TGCGCCAGCAGCTTGTCCACAGGGGGCCGGGAGACCCAGTACTTC. Protein: CASSLSTGGRETQYF.